A single sample gave rise to the 13 T cell receptor beta chains below, sequenced in a study of T cell responses to AZD1222 COVID-19 vaccine. TCRdb's table, derived via immunoSEQ multiplex PCR, lists solely in-frame clones and lacks some. The table lists some 100,000 clones, approximately 90% of them singletons. The source was peripheral blood, collected 28 days after the second AZD1222 dose. These receptors all stem from an adult who received the AZD1222 COVID-19 vaccine.

The rearrangement links TRBV7-2 to TRBJ1-3; D unclear. This CDR3 spans 13 amino acids. The germline V and J ends were trimmed by 0 bases and 4 bases, with 4 bases remaining between them. Germline CDR1 SGHTA, CDR2 FQGNSA. For the CDR3, the DNA is TGTGCCAGCAGCTTAGCGGCCGGAAACACCATATATTTT. Translated: CASSLAAGNTIYF.

The chain joins TRBV29-1 to TRBJ2-2; the D gene is possibly TRBD1 (6 bases). CDR3 length: 14 amino acids. Germline CDR1 reads SQVTM; CDR2 reads ANQGSEA. V gave up 0 bases and J gave up 3 bases, with 8 bases separating them. CDR3 loop: CSVEDWGHTGELFF. The CDR3 coding sequence is TGCAGCGTTGAAGATTGGGGGCACACCGGGGAGCTGTTTTTT.

The sample holds a few counts of this clone. This sequence joins TRBV7-8 and TRBJ1-2; 11 bases are a match to TRBD1. The CDR3 covers 17 residues. Germline V gene lookup returns CDR1 SGHVS and CDR2 FQNEAQ. Trimming removed 2 bases from V and 8 bases from J; junction bases left unmatched: 13. The CDR3 protein is CASSLTGQGGYLGGYTF. CDR3 nucleotide sequence: TGTGCCAGCAGCTTAACGGGACAGGGGGGCTACCTGGGAGGCTACACCTTC.

The gene calls are TRBV7-9 and TRBJ1-2; maybe TRBD1 (5 bases). V was clipped by 1 base and J by 8 bases, with 5 bases between them. Germline CDR1 and CDR2: SEHNR and FQNEAQ (reference sequence). The CDR3 runs 11 residues. The DNA of the CDR3 is TGTGCCAGCAGCTTAGGACAGGGCTACACCTTC. Its protein is CASSLGQGYTF.

V is TRBV7-2 and J is TRBJ1-1, with 8 nucleotides matching TRBD1. V gave up 3 bases and J gave up 4 bases; unmatched junction bases: 7. The CDR3 runs 15 residues. CDR1 and CDR2 from the germline V gene are SGHTA and FQGNSA. CDR3 protein: CASSLTGESRTEAFF. The CDR3 bases are TGTGCCAGCAGCTTGACAGGGGAAAGTCGCACTGAAGCTTTCTTT.

This clone was seen once. V is TRBV19 and J is TRBJ2-3; TRBD1 matches 8 bases. Germline V gene sequence: CDR1 LNHDA, CDR2 SQIVND (reference sequence). V lost 4 bases and J lost 0; bases outside the gene matches: 3. The CDR3 has 15 amino acids. CDR3 amino acids: CASSTRQGSTDTQYF. The CDR3 DNA reads TGTGCCAGTAGTACCCGACAGGGGAGCACAGATACGCAGTATTTT.

V gene TRBV12-1 combines with J gene TRBJ2-6; the D call in the table, TRBD2, was not verified against the DNA. TRBV12-1 is annotated as a pseudogene. This CDR3 spans 20 amino acids. The CDR3: CASSAGTSGGAGSGANVLTF. CDR3 nucleotide sequence: TGTGCCAGCAGCGCCGGGACTAGCGGGGGGGCTGGTTCTGGGGCCAACGTCCTGACTTTC.

This clone was seen a single time. The chain employs TRBV6-1 and TRBJ2-5; the D gene is possibly TRBD2 (5 bases). Germline assignment: CDR1 MNHNS and CDR2 SASEGT. The CDR3 contains 14 residues. Trimming pared 3 bases from V and 5 bases from J, leaving 13 bases between. CDR3 coding DNA: TGTGCCAGCAGTGACCATCGGTCGGGGGAGACCCAGTACTTC. This sequence encodes CASSDHRSGETQYF.

The rearrangement joins TRBV7-2 to TRBJ2-1; 7 bases are a match to TRBD1. This CDR3 spans 16 amino acids. CDR1 SGHTA and CDR2 FQGNSA come from the germline V gene. The V gene end was trimmed by 2 bases and the J gene end by 2 bases; junction bases not matched to a gene: 6. The CDR3 is CASSLSPRGTYNEQFF. In DNA form, the CDR3 reads TGTGCCAGCAGCTTAAGCCCCAGGGGGACCTACAATGAGCAGTTCTTC.

The V and J genes are TRBV27 and TRBJ2-3; a weak D match, TRBD2 (5 bases). Germline CDR1 reads MNHEY; CDR2 reads SMNVEV (reference sequence). Trimming cost V 7 bases and J 0 bases, with 11 bases left between them. This CDR3 comprises 14 residues. The CDR3 reads CASKGGRSTDTQYF. CDR3 in DNA: TGTGCCAGCAAGGGCGGGCGGAGCACAGATACGCAGTATTTT.

The V and J genes are TRBV6-5 and TRBJ1-2, with unresolved D. The V gene's germline CDR1 is MNHEY and CDR2 SVGAGI. The length of the CDR3 is 11 residues. Deletions cut 10 bases from V and 7 bases from J, with 13 bases between. The CDR3 DNA sequence: TGTGCCACCAGGACGGTGGCTGGCTACACCTTC. It is translated as CATRTVAGYTF.

The table lists this clone with a few counts. In DNA form, the CDR3 reads TGTGCCAGCAGCTTAGTACCGGGGGGGTCCTACGAGCAGTACTTC. It translates to CASSLVPGGSYEQYF. The V gene is TRBV7-2, the J gene TRBJ2-7; 8 nucleotides line up with TRBD2. The germline V gene has CDR1 SGHTA and CDR2 FQGNSA. J lost 1 base, V lost 1 base, and 3 bases had no gene match. This CDR3 comprises 15 residues.

The genes are TRBV3-1 (or the pseudogene TRBV3-2) and TRBJ1-6; D unclear. Trimming cost V 2 bases and J 6 bases, with 14 bases left between them. The length of the CDR3 is 16 residues. Germline loops: CDR1 LGHDT, CDR2 YNNKEL (reference sequence). The CDR3 nucleotides read TGTGCCAGCAGCCAAAATGCTGGGAAGGTTAATTCACCCCTCCACTTT. This sequence encodes CASSQNAGKVNSPLHF.